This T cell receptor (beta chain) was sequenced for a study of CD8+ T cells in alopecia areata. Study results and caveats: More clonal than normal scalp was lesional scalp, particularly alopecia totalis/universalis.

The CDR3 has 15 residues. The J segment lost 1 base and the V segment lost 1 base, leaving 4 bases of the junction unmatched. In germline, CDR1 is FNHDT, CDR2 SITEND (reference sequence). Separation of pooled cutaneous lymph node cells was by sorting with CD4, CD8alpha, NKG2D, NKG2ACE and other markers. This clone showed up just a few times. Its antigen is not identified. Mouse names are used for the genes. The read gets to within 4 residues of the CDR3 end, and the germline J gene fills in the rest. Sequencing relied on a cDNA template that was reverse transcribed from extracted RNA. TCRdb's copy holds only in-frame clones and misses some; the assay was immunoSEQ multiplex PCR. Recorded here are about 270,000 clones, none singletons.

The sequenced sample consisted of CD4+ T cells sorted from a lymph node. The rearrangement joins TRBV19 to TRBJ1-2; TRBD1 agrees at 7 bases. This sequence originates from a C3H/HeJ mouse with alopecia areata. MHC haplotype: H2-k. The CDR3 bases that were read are TGTGCCAGCAGTATAACGGCAGGGGGAAACTCC. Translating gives CASSITAGGNS. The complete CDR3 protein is CASSITAGGNSDYTF.